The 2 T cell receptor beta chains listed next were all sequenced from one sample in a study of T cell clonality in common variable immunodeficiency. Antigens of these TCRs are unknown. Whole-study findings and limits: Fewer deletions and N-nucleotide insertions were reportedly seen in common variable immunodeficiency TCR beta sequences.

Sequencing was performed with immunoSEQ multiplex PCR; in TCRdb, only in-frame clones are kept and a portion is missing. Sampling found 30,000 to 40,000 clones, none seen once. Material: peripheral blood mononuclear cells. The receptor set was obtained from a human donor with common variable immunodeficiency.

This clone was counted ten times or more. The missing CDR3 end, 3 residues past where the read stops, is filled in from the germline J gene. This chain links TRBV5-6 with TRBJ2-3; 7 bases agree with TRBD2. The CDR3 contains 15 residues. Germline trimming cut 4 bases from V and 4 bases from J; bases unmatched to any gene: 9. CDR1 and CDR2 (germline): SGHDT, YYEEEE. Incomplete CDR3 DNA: TGTGCCAGCAGCCCGATCAGCGGGGACGCAGATACG. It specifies CASSPISGDADT. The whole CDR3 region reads CASSPISGDADTQYF.

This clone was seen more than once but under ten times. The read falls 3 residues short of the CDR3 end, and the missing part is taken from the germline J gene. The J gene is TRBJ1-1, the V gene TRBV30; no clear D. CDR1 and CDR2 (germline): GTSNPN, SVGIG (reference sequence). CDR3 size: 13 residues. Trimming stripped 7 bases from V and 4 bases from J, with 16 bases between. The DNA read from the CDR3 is TGTGCCTCAGGAGGGCGACCCCCCACTGAA. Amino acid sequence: CASGGRPPTE. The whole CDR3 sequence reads CASGGRPPTEAFF.